The T cell receptor beta chain under discussion was sequenced for a study of cytotoxic CD8 clonotypes in ibrutinib-treated CLL. Assay: immunoSEQ multiplex PCR; the TCRdb copy retains only in-frame clones and omits some. The sample has fewer than 400,000 clones, roughly 67% seen once. Per the germline V gene, CDR1 is MNHEY and CDR2 is SVGAGI. V was cut by 5 bases and J by 7 bases, with 11 bases left in between. The CDR3 length is 12 residues. The sequence derives from a human donor with chronic lymphocytic leukemia. The starting material was PBMCs, obtained after 36 months of ibrutinib treatment. The V gene is TRBV6-5, the J gene TRBJ1-2; D is ambiguous. For the CDR3, the DNA is TGTGCCAGCAGTGAAGCGGTCGGTGGCTACACCTTC. Protein sequence: CASSEAVGGYTF.